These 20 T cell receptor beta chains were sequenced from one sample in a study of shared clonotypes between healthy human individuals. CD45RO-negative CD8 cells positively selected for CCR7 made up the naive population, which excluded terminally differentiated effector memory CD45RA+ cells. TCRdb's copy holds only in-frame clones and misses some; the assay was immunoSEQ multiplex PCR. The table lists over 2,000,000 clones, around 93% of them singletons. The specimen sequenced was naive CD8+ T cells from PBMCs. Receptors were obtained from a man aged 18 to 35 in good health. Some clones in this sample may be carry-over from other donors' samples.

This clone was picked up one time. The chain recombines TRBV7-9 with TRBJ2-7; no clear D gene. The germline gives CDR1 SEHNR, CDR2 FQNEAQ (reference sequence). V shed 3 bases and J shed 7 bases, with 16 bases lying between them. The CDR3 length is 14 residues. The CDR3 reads CASSFDLVGWEQYF. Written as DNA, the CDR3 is TGTGCCAGCAGCTTCGATTTGGTGGGGTGGGAGCAGTACTTC.

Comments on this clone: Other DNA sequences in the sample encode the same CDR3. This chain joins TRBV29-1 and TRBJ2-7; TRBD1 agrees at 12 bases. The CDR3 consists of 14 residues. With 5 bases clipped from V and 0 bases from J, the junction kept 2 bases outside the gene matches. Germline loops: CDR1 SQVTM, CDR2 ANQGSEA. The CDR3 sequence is CSVMGQGASYEQYF. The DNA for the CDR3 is TGCAGCGTTATGGGACAGGGGGCCTCCTACGAGCAGTACTTC.

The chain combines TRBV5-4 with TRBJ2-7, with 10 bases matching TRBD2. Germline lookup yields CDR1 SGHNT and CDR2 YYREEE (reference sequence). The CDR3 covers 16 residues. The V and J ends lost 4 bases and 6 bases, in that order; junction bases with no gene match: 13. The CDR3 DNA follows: TGTGCCAGCAGCCATGAAAGAGCGGGAGGGACGGGCGAGCAGTACTTC. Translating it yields CASSHERAGGTGEQYF. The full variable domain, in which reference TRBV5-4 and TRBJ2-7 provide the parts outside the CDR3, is ETGVTQSPTHLIKTRGQQVTLRCSSQSGHNTVSWYQQALGQGPQFIFQYYREEENGRGNFPPRFSGLQFPNYSSELNVNALELDDSALYLCASSHERAGGTGEQYFGPGTRLTVT.

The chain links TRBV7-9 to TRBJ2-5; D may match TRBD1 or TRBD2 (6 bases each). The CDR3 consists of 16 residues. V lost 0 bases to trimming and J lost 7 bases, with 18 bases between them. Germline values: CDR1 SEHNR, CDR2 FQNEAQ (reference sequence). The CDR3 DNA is TGTGCCAGCAGCTTAGCGAGGGGGGATTTGCTGTTGACCCAGTACTTC. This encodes CASSLARGDLLLTQYF.

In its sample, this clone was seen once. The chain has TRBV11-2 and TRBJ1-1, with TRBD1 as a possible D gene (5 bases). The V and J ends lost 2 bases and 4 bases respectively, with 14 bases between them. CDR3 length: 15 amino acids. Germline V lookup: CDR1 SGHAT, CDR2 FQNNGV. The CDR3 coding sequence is TGTGCCAGCAGCTTACCCGGGGCAGGGACCACTGAAGCTTTCTTT. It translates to CASSLPGAGTTEAFF.

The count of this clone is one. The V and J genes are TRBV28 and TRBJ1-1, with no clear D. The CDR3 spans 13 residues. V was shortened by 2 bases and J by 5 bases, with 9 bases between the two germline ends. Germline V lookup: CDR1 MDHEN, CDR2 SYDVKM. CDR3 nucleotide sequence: TGTGCCAGCAGTTTAGACCGGAGTACTGAAGCTTTCTTT. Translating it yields CASSLDRSTEAFF.

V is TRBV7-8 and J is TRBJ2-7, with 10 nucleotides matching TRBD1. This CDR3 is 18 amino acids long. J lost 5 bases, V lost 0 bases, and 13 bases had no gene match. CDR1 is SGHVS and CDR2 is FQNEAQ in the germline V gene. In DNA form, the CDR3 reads TGTGCCAGCAGCTTAGCTCTGACAGGGGGCCTCAGCAGCCACGAGCAGTACTTC. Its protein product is CASSLALTGGLSSHEQYF.

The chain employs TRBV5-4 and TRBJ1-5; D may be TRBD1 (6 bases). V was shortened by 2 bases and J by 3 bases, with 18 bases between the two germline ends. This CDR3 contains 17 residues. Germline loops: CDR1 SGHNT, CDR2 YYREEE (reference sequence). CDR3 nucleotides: TGTGCCAGCAGCTTAGGGGGGGGGCACTGGACCAATCAGCCCCAGCATTTT. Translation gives CASSLGGGHWTNQPQHF.

The CDR3, as DNA: TGTGCCAGCAGCTTAGTTACAGGGAACACCGGGGAGCTGTTTTTT. Its translation: CASSLVTGNTGELFF. The chain recombines TRBV11-3 with TRBJ2-2; D perhaps matches TRBD1 (5 bases). The CDR3 loop spans 15 amino acids. Looked up from germline, CDR1 is SGHNT and CDR2 is YENEEA. With 1 base removed from V and 1 base from J, the gap between germline ends came to 7 bases.

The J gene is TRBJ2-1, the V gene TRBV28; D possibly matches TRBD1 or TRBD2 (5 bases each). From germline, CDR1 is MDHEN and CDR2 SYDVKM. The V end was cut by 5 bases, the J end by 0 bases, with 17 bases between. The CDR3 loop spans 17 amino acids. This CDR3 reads CASSPSMGTSSYNEQFF. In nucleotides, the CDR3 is TGTGCCAGCAGTCCAAGTATGGGGACGAGCTCCTACAATGAGCAGTTCTTC.

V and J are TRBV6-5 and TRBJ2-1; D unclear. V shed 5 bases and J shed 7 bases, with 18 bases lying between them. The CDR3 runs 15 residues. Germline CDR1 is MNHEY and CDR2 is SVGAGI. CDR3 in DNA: TGTGCCAGCAGTCCCAGCGCTGCTGTGGGGAATGAGCAGTTCTTC. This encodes CASSPSAAVGNEQFF.

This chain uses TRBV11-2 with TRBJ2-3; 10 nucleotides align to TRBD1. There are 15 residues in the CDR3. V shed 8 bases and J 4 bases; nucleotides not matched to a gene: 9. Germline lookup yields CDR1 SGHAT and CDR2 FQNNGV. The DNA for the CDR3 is TGTGCCAGCTTGGGAACCGGGACAGGGGCAGATACGCAGTATTTT. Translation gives CASLGTGTGADTQYF.

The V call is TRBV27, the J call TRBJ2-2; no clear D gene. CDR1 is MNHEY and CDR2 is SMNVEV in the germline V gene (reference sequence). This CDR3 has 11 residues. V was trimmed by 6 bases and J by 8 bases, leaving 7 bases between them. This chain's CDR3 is CASRVRGELFF. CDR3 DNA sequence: TGTGCCAGCAGAGTGAGGGGGGAGCTGTTTTTT.

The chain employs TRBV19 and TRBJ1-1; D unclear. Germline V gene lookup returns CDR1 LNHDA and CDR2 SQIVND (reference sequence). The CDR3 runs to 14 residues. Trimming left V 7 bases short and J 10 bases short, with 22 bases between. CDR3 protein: CASNTFGPGLGAFF. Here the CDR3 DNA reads TGTGCCAGTAATACCTTCGGCCCCGGATTGGGAGCTTTCTTT.

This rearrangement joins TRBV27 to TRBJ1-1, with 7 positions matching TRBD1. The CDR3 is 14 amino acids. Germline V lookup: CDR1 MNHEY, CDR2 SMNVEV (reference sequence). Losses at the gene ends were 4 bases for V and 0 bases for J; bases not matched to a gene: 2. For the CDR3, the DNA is TGTGCCAGCAGTTCAGGGGGAATGAACACTGAAGCTTTCTTT. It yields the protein CASSSGGMNTEAFF.

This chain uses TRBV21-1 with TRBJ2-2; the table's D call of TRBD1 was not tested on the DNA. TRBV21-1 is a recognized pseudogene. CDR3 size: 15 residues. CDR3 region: CASSPGTGNTGELFF. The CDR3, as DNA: TGTGCCAGCAGCCCGGGGACAGGGAACACCGGGGAGCTGTTTTTT.

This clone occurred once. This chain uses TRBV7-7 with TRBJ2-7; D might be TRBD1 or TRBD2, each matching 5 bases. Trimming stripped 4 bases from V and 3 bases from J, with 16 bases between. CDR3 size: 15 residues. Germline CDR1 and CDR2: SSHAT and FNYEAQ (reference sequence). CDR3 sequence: CASSSPGTGIYEQYF. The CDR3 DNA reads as TGTGCCAGCAGCTCCCCCGGGACCGGGATCTACGAGCAGTACTTC.

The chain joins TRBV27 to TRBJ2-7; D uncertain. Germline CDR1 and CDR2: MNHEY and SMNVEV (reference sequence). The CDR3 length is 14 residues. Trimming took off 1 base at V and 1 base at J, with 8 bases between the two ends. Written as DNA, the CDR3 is TGTGCCAGCAGTTTATGGGCCAAATCCTACGAGCAGTACTTC. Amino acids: CASSLWAKSYEQYF.

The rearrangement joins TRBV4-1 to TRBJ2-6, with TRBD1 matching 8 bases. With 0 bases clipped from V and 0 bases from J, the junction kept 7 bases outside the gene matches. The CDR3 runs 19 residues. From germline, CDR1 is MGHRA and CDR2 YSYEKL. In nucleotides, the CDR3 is TGCGCCAGCAGCCAAGAGAGGGCAGGGGGCCTCTCTGGGGCCAACGTCCTGACTTTC. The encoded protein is CASSQERAGGLSGANVLTF.

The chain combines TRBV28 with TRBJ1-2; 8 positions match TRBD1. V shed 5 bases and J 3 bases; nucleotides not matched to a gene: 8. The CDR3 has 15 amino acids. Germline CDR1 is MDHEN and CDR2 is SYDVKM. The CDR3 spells CASSPDREPYYGYTF. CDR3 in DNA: TGTGCCAGCAGTCCGGACAGGGAACCGTACTATGGCTACACCTTC.